This paragraph reports one T cell receptor beta chain. What it binds is unknown. Generated by immunoSEQ multiplex PCR, the TCRdb table keeps only in-frame clones and is missing some. The profile shows over 130,000 clones, roughly 91% of them singletons. This sample was included in a study of T cell responses to AZD1222 COVID-19 vaccine. Study information: Pooling covered second doses at about 4 or about 12 weeks. General study results and limits: Donors were chiefly white British, with a greater number of females, and clonal diversity was perhaps underestimated. It was only five to seven AZD1222 recipients who were seropositive at baseline. Researchers report vaccine-associated CD4 TCRs spanning spike, with dominance at 160-218 and 743-854.

This CDR3 comprises 18 residues. Trimming cost V 3 bases and J 2 bases, with 20 bases left between them. CDR1 and CDR2 (germline): KGHSH, LQKENI. The source of this sequence is an adult in good health. The chain uses TRBV18 and TRBJ1-3; no firm D call. Sequences were derived from peripheral blood, sampled on day 0 of AZD1222 vaccination. The CDR3 nucleotides are TGTGCCAGCTCACCGATCCGGGTAGGGCCAAGTCCTGGAAACACCATATATTTT. Translation gives CASSPIRVGPSPGNTIYF.